Listed below are T cell receptor beta chains from one sample, sequenced in a study of T cells in localized non-small cell lung cancer. Clones were read by immunoSEQ multiplex PCR, and TCRdb kept only the in-frame ones, dropping some. The sample holds 65,000 to 80,000 clones, approximately 84% seen once. The material sequenced was peripheral blood, taken before any cancer treatment. The receptors stem from a female donor of 60 years or more with stage I lung adenocarcinoma. Both conserved end residues are part of each CDR3. The order of the fields is J gene, V gene, D gene, clone size, CDR3 DNA, CDR3 protein. A D gene is named only where the DNA matches it firmly. Expanded clones are given a class, and other clones once, few, many or no size at all.

j_call: TRBJ2-5; v_call: TRBV27; d_call: NA; clone_size: NA; cdr3_nt: TGTGCCAGCAGTTTTGCGCCCTCCACGGGAGAAGAGACCCAGTACTTC; cdr3_aa: CASSFAPSTGEETQYF
j_call: TRBJ1-6; v_call: TRBV7-3; d_call: NA; clone_size: NA; cdr3_nt: TGTGCCAGCAGCCTTCAACGGGGGAATTCACCCCTCCACTTT; cdr3_aa: CASSLQRGNSPLHF
j_call: TRBJ1-5; v_call: TRBV7-3; d_call: NA; clone_size: NA; cdr3_nt: TGTGCCAGCAGCCAGGAGGACAGTAATCAGCCCCAGCATTTT; cdr3_aa: CASSQEDSNQPQHF
j_call: TRBJ1-2; v_call: TRBV19; d_call: NA; clone_size: NA; cdr3_nt: TGTGCCAGTAGTATTGAGGGTTATAACTATGGCTACACCTTC; cdr3_aa: CASSIEGYNYGYTF
j_call: TRBJ2-1; v_call: TRBV7-9; d_call: NA; clone_size: NA; cdr3_nt: TGTGCCAGCAGCTTAGGTGGCAGCGAGCAGTTCTTC; cdr3_aa: CASSLGGSEQFF
j_call: TRBJ2-3; v_call: TRBV5-1; d_call: TRBD2; clone_size: once; cdr3_nt: TGCGCCAGCAGCCCAGGACTAGTCCGGTTCGCAGATACGCAGTATTTT; cdr3_aa: CASSPGLVRFADTQYF
j_call: TRBJ2-1; v_call: TRBV4-3; d_call: NA; clone_size: NA; cdr3_nt: TGCGCCAGCAGCCAAGTCTACAGGGCAGGATACAATGAGCAGTTCTTC; cdr3_aa: CASSQVYRAGYNEQFF
j_call: TRBJ1-4; v_call: TRBV5-5; d_call: NA; clone_size: NA; cdr3_nt: TGTGCCAGCAGCTTGGAAGATTTAGAAAAACTGTTTTTT; cdr3_aa: CASSLEDLEKLFF
j_call: TRBJ2-7; v_call: TRBV5-6; d_call: TRBD1; clone_size: NA; cdr3_nt: TGTGCCAGCAGCTGGGGGACAGGGGGTTTCCTCTACGAGCAGTACTTC; cdr3_aa: CASSWGTGGFLYEQYF
j_call: TRBJ1-5; v_call: TRBV11-2; d_call: TRBD1; clone_size: NA; cdr3_nt: TGTGCCAGCAGCGGCCCAGGGGGAAGCAATCAGCCCCAGCATTTT; cdr3_aa: CASSGPGGSNQPQHF
j_call: TRBJ1-1; v_call: TRBV5-1; d_call: NA; clone_size: NA; cdr3_nt: TGCGCCAGCAGCATACACAGACAGGAAGAAGCTTTCTTT; cdr3_aa: CASSIHRQEEAFF
j_call: TRBJ2-1; v_call: TRBV7-9; d_call: NA; clone_size: NA; cdr3_nt: TGTGCCAGCAGCTTACGCGGTAGCTCCTACAATGAGCAGTTCTTC; cdr3_aa: CASSLRGSSYNEQFF
j_call: TRBJ2-1; v_call: TRBV25-1; d_call: NA; clone_size: NA; cdr3_nt: TGTGCCAGCAGGACTAGCTACAATGAGCAGTTCTTC; cdr3_aa: CASRTSYNEQFF
j_call: TRBJ1-1; v_call: TRBV6-1; d_call: NA; clone_size: NA; cdr3_nt: TGTGCCAGCAGCCCACCCTGGACCACTGAAGCTTTCTTT; cdr3_aa: CASSPPWTTEAFF
j_call: TRBJ2-6; v_call: TRBV9; d_call: NA; clone_size: once; cdr3_nt: TGTGCCAGCCATAGGACGGGTTCCCCCTTAGATTACTCTGGGGCCAACGTCCTGACTTTC; cdr3_aa: CASHRTGSPLDYSGANVLTF
j_call: TRBJ1-2; v_call: TRBV7-9; d_call: NA; clone_size: NA; cdr3_nt: TGTGCCAGCAGCCCGCCGGACATTAACTATGGCTACACCTTC; cdr3_aa: CASSPPDINYGYTF
j_call: TRBJ1-2; v_call: TRBV27; d_call: NA; clone_size: NA; cdr3_nt: TGTGCCAGCAGTTTATCGAGGGCTTACCATGGCTACACCTTC; cdr3_aa: CASSLSRAYHGYTF
j_call: TRBJ2-7; v_call: TRBV9; d_call: NA; clone_size: once; cdr3_nt: TGTGCCAGCAAGGCACGTGAGACTTCCTACAAGCAGTACTTC; cdr3_aa: CASKARETSYKQYF
j_call: TRBJ2-7; v_call: TRBV9; d_call: TRBD2; clone_size: NA; cdr3_nt: TGTGCCAGCAGCCTAGCGGAACCCTACGAGCAGTACTTC; cdr3_aa: CASSLAEPYEQYF
j_call: TRBJ2-1; v_call: TRBV2; d_call: NA; clone_size: NA; cdr3_nt: TGTGCCAGTCCGGGAGTGGGCAATGAGCAGTTCTTC; cdr3_aa: CASPGVGNEQFF
j_call: TRBJ1-5; v_call: TRBV7-2; d_call: NA; clone_size: NA; cdr3_nt: TGTGCCAGCAGCCGAGACACTCAGCCCCAGCATTTT; cdr3_aa: CASSRDTQPQHF
j_call: TRBJ1-2; v_call: TRBV6-5; d_call: TRBD1; clone_size: NA; cdr3_nt: TGTGCCAGCAGGGGACAGGCTTATGGCTACACCTTC; cdr3_aa: CASRGQAYGYTF
j_call: TRBJ2-2; v_call: TRBV6-5; d_call: TRBD1; clone_size: NA; cdr3_nt: TGTGCCAGCAGACCCGACAGGGGGGTCACCGGGGAGCTGTTTTTT; cdr3_aa: CASRPDRGVTGELFF
j_call: TRBJ1-2; v_call: TRBV23-1; d_call: NA; clone_size: NA; cdr3_nt: TGCGCCAGCAGACCCAGGGTCCGCTACACCTTC; cdr3_aa: CASRPRVRYTF
j_call: TRBJ2-6; v_call: TRBV19; d_call: NA; clone_size: NA; cdr3_nt: TGTGCCAGTAGTATTGCGGGGTCTGGGGCCAACGTCCTGACTTTC; cdr3_aa: CASSIAGSGANVLTF
j_call: TRBJ1-5; v_call: TRBV5-4; d_call: NA; clone_size: NA; cdr3_nt: TGTGCCAGCAGCCAAGACTCGGGGCGGCCCCAGCATTTT; cdr3_aa: CASSQDSGRPQHF
j_call: TRBJ2-7; v_call: TRBV7-2; d_call: TRBD2; clone_size: NA; cdr3_nt: TGTGCCAGCAGCTTCACTAGCGGGGTTTCCCCCTACGAGCAGTACTTC; cdr3_aa: CASSFTSGVSPYEQYF
j_call: TRBJ2-7; v_call: TRBV9; d_call: NA; clone_size: NA; cdr3_nt: TGTGCCAGCAGTAAAGACAGGCGCGACTACGAGCAGTACTTC; cdr3_aa: CASSKDRRDYEQYF
j_call: TRBJ1-1; v_call: TRBV11-1; d_call: NA; clone_size: NA; cdr3_nt: TGTGCCAGCAGCCTCCCTCAGTGGAACACTGAAGCTTTCTTT; cdr3_aa: CASSLPQWNTEAFF